The rows below give T cell receptor beta chains drawn from one sample of a study of long-term antiretroviral therapy in people with HIV. Libraries were prepared by immunoSEQ multiplex PCR; TCRdb keeps only in-frame clonotypes and omits some of them. The sample shows 16,000 or so clones, around 87% of them seen only once. The source was unsorted PBMCs, collected 0.7 years before starting antiretroviral therapy. Receptors originate from a man between 45 and 60 years old with HIV. Each CDR3 is given with its conserved first and last residue. The D gene is left open where the match is weak. Clone sizes are given selectively: once, few, many, or a class where the clone is expanded.

V gene,D gene,clone size,J gene,CDR3 protein,CDR3 DNA
TRBV11-3,.,.,TRBJ1-2,CASSRSPGGEGYTF,TGTGCCAGCAGCCGAAGTCCGGGAGGAGAGGGCTACACCTTC
TRBV19,TRBD1,.,TRBJ1-2,CASSAQGGGYTF,TGTGCCAGTAGTGCACAGGGGGGGGGCTACACCTTC
TRBV30,TRBD1,.,TRBJ1-1,CAWRRTGVGTEAFF,TGTGCCTGGAGGCGAACAGGGGTTGGAACTGAAGCTTTCTTT
TRBV6-5,.,.,TRBJ2-7,CASSQQGVYEQYF,TGTGCCAGCAGTCAACAGGGTGTTTACGAGCAGTACTTC
TRBV25-1,.,.,TRBJ2-7,CASSDSSSYEQYF,TGTGCCAGCAGTGACTCCTCATCTTACGAGCAGTACTTC
TRBV7-2,.,.,TRBJ2-3,CASSLGITDTQYF,TGTGCCAGCAGCTTAGGGATTACAGATACGCAGTATTTT
TRBV10-3,TRBD1,.,TRBJ1-4,CAINRGPNEKLFF,TGTGCCATCAACAGGGGTCCTAATGAAAAACTGTTTTTT
TRBV7-3,.,.,TRBJ2-7,CASSSSGADYEQYF,TGTGCCAGCAGCTCGTCTGGGGCAGACTACGAGCAGTACTTC
TRBV7-2,TRBD1,.,TRBJ2-7,CASSFGTEIGQYF,TGTGCCAGCAGCTTCGGGACAGAAATTGGGCAGTACTTC
TRBV6-5,TRBD1,.,TRBJ1-2,CASSPGQGRGYTF,TGTGCCAGCAGCCCGGGACAGGGTAGGGGCTACACCTTC
TRBV13,.,.,TRBJ2-1,CASSAFGERGYNEQFF,TGTGCCAGCAGCGCCTTTGGAGAAAGGGGCTACAATGAGCAGTTCTTC
TRBV11-1,.,.,TRBJ2-7,CASSLSVPYEQYF,TGTGCCAGCAGCTTGTCGGTCCCCTACGAGCAGTACTTC
TRBV5-1,.,.,TRBJ2-7,CASSIGAVSNEQYF,TGCGCCAGCAGCATTGGGGCCGTTTCAAACGAGCAGTACTTC
TRBV7-2,TRBD2,.,TRBJ2-7,CASSPSRGDGRYEQYF,TGTGCCAGCAGCCCTTCTCGGGGGGACGGACGCTACGAGCAGTACTTC
TRBV15,.,.,TRBJ2-6,CATSRSGAGANVLTF,TGTGCCACCAGCAGATCAGGTGCTGGGGCCAACGTCCTGACTTTC
TRBV5-1,TRBD2,.,TRBJ2-1,CASSFGGESREQFF,TGCGCCAGCAGCTTTGGGGGGGAATCGAGGGAGCAGTTCTTC
TRBV19,.,.,TRBJ1-2,CASSIDPDYGYTF,TGTGCCAGTAGTATAGATCCGGACTATGGCTACACCTTC
TRBV19,.,.,TRBJ1-5,CASSFQSHQPQHF,TGTGCCAGTAGTTTCCAGAGTCATCAGCCCCAGCATTTT
TRBV5-1,TRBD1,.,TRBJ1-6,CASRGTGTYNSPLHF,TGCGCCAGCAGAGGGACAGGGACCTATAATTCACCCCTCCACTTT
TRBV7-2,TRBD2,once,TRBJ2-4,CASSLVLAGAKNIQYF,TGTGCCAGCAGCTTAGTACTAGCGGGGGCCAAAAACATTCAGTACTTC
TRBV6-1,.,once,TRBJ2-5,CASSEGVVVQLETQYF,TGTGCCAGCAGTGAAGGGGTAGTTGTGCAGTTAGAGACCCAGTACTTC
TRBV6-6,TRBD2,.,TRBJ2-7,CASSYQLAGDEQYF,TGTGCCAGCAGTTACCAACTAGCGGGAGACGAGCAGTACTTC
TRBV5-1,.,.,TRBJ1-3,CASSSQGSGNTIYF,TGCGCCAGCAGCTCTCAGGGCTCTGGAAACACCATATATTTT
TRBV7-9,TRBD1,once,TRBJ1-4,CASSLGRGAANEKLFF,TGTGCCAGCAGCTTGGGCAGGGGGGCGGCTAATGAAAAACTGTTTTTT
TRBV30,.,.,TRBJ2-1,CAWELGNYNEQFF,TGTGCCTGGGAGTTGGGGAACTACAATGAGCAGTTCTTC
TRBV6-5,TRBD2,.,TRBJ2-3,CASSYRGGGGGVPQYF,TGTGCCAGCAGTTATCGGGGGGGCGGTGGTGGGGTTCCGCAGTATTTT
TRBV10-3,TRBD2,.,TRBJ2-3,CATTAGGTVLDTQYF,TGTGCCACCACGGCGGGAGGTACCGTCCTCGATACGCAGTATTTT
TRBV11-2,TRBD1,.,TRBJ2-1,CASTSGQGVYNEQFF,TGTGCCAGCACCTCTGGGCAGGGGGTGTACAATGAGCAGTTCTTC
TRBV7-2,.,.,TRBJ2-3,CASSLARSADTQYF,TGTGCCAGCAGCTTAGCGCGTAGCGCAGATACGCAGTATTTT
TRBV28,.,once,TRBJ2-4,CAIAGLAKNIQYF,TGTGCCATCGCAGGGTTAGCCAAAAACATTCAGTACTTC
TRBV9,.,once,TRBJ1-2,CASSVDGPAYGYTF,TGTGCCAGCAGCGTAGATGGGCCAGCCTATGGCTACACCTTC
TRBV5-1,.,once,TRBJ2-5,CASSLGGDSGRTQYF,TGCGCCAGCAGCTTGGGGGGGGACAGCGGGCGGACCCAGTACTTC
TRBV5-1,TRBD1,.,TRBJ2-2,CASSPGRGTGELFF,TGCGCCAGCAGCCCCGGCAGGGGGACCGGGGAGCTGTTTTTT
TRBV6-5,TRBD1,.,TRBJ2-1,CASSYPTGTGLHEQFF,TGTGCCAGCAGTTACCCCACCGGGACAGGTCTTCATGAGCAGTTCTTC
TRBV7-9,.,.,TRBJ2-5,CASSFGSDRGTQYF,TGTGCCAGCAGCTTCGGTAGTGACCGAGGGACCCAGTACTTC
TRBV2,.,once,TRBJ1-3,CASTLAGAGTGNTIYF,TGTGCCAGCACTCTCGCCGGGGCAGGGACTGGAAACACCATATATTTT
TRBV5-1,TRBD1,.,TRBJ1-6,CASSPRTGSSYNSPLHF,TGCGCCAGCAGCCCTAGGACAGGGAGCTCCTATAATTCACCCCTCCACTTT
TRBV5-5,.,few,TRBJ2-1,CASSLHPTSSYNEQFF,TGTGCCAGCAGCTTGCACCCCACCAGCTCCTACAATGAGCAGTTCTTC
TRBV5-1,TRBD1,.,TRBJ1-4,CASSLAGTGDNEKLFF,TGCGCCAGCAGCTTGGCCGGGACAGGGGATAATGAAAAACTGTTTTTT
TRBV2,TRBD2,few,TRBJ2-7,CASSETGGGSYEQYF,TGTGCCAGCAGTGAAACTGGGGGGGGCTCCTACGAGCAGTACTTC
TRBV7-2,.,.,TRBJ2-3,CASSLASRGTGLLRRYTDTQYF,TGTGCCAGCAGCTTAGCAAGTCGGGGAACGGGACTTTTGCGCAGATACACAGATACGCAGTATTTT
TRBV10-3,.,.,TRBJ2-2,CAISEAMDGELFF,TGTGCCATCAGTGAGGCCATGGACGGGGAGCTGTTTTTT
TRBV2,.,.,TRBJ2-2,CASSTDRWGTGELFF,TGTGCCAGCAGTACGGACCGGTGGGGCACCGGGGAGCTGTTTTTT
TRBV29-1,.,.,TRBJ1-2,CSVEDPGRAGGGYTF,TGCAGCGTTGAAGATCCAGGACGAGCGGGCGGTGGCTACACCTTC